The present T cell receptor beta chain was sequenced within a study of PD-1 and CTLA-4 blockade in melanoma. Per germline, CDR1 LGHDT and CDR2 YNNKEL (reference sequence). The V gene end was trimmed by 1 base and the J gene end by 6 bases; junction bases not matched to a gene: 14. The CDR3 extends over 18 amino acids. Produced via immunoSEQ multiplex PCR; TCRdb's table is partial and in-frame only. The table has 15,000 to 20,000 clones, 65% to 85% seen once. The clonotype comes from a human donor with melanoma. The chain recombines TRBV3-1 (or the pseudogene TRBV3-2) with TRBJ2-1, with TRBD2 identical over 8 bases. Sequences were derived from CD8+ T cells from peripheral blood, sampled before anti-PD-1 treatment. CDR3 loop: CASSQAVTLGRGGNEQFF. CDR3 coding DNA: TGTGCCAGCAGCCAAGCGGTGACCCTCGGGAGGGGTGGCAATGAGCAGTTCTTC.